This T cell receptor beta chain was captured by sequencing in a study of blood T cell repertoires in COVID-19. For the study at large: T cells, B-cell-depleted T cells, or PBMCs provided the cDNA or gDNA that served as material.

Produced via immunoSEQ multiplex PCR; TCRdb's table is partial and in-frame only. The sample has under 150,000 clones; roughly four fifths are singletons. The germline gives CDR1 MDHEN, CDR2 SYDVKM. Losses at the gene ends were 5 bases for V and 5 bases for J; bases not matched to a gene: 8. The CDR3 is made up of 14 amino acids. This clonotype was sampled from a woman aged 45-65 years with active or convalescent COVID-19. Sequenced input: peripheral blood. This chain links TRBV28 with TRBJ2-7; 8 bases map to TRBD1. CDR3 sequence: CASSSTRQGNEQYF. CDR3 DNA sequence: TGTGCCAGCAGTAGCACTCGACAGGGGAACGAGCAGTACTTC.